The rows below give T cell receptor beta chains drawn from one sample of a study of regulatory T cells in long-lasting Graves disease. Via MiXCR, TCRdb re-called the multiplex PCR reads, giving one row per CDR3 protein. The sample contains about 610,000 distinct CDR3 sequences, 16% of which appear only once. The sample was also reused in another study, on T cells in Graves' hyperthyroidism and ophthalmopathy.

This material consisted of peripheral blood mononuclear cells (PBMCs), taken at new diagnosis, from a patient treated with antithyroid drugs. The receptors were gathered from a man aged 18 to 29 with Graves disease. CDR3s include the opening cysteine and the closing phenylalanine or tryptophan. D genes are given only for firm matches. Clone size appears in some rows only: once, few, many, or a class for an expanded clone.

j_call,v_call,clone_size,d_call,cdr3_aa,cdr3_nt
TRBJ1-5,TRBV10-2,few,-,CASSDRSSNQPQHF,TGCGCCAGCAGTGATCGGTCTAGCAATCAGCCCCAGCATTTT
TRBJ2-1,TRBV12-3/TRBV12-4,few,-,CASSPQGIQYNEQFF,TGTGCCAGCAGTCCACAGGGAATTCAGTACAATGAGCAGTTCTTC
TRBJ2-3,TRBV3-1,few,TRBD2,CASSPIAGGPADTQYF,TGTGCCAGCAGCCCCATAGCGGGAGGGCCGGCCGATACGCAGTATTTT
TRBJ2-5,TRBV3-1,many,TRBD2,CASSPQLADNQETQYF,TGTGCCAGCAGCCCACAGCTAGCGGACAACCAAGAGACCCAGTACTTC
TRBJ1-3,TRBV15,-,TRBD1,CATEQGNGNTIYF,TGTGCCACCGAACAGGGGAATGGAAACACCATATATTTT
TRBJ2-1,TRBV7-9,many,TRBD1,CASSLVQGARDEQFF,TGTGCCAGCAGCTTAGTACAGGGGGCGCGCGATGAGCAGTTCTTC
TRBJ1-1,TRBV11-2,many,-,CASSNPTIGEAFF,TGTGCCAGCAGCAACCCTACGATAGGTGAAGCTTTCTTT
TRBJ1-4,TRBV9,-,-,CASSVGWGATNEKLFF,TGTGCCAGCAGCGTAGGTTGGGGGGCAACTAATGAAAAACTGTTTTTT
TRBJ1-1,TRBV10-3,-,-,CAIRPHLEVMNTEAFF,TGTGCCATCAGGCCCCATTTGGAAGTCATGAACACTGAAGCTTTCTTT
TRBJ2-1,TRBV7-9,many,-,CASSISGNEQFF,TGTGCCAGCAGCATTAGCGGCAATGAGCAGTTCTTC
TRBJ1-5,TRBV6-2/TRBV6-3,few,-,CASSELGPPTNQPQHF,TGTGCCAGCAGTGAATTGGGTCCACCTACCAATCAGCCCCAGCATTTT
TRBJ2-7,TRBV7-3,many,TRBD2,CASSFMTSLGHEQYF,TGTGCCAGCAGCTTCATGACTAGCCTAGGGCACGAGCAGTACTTC
TRBJ2-1,TRBV11-3,many,-,CASSPQGTYNEQFF,TGTGCCAGCAGCCCACAGGGAACCTACAATGAGCAGTTCTTC
TRBJ2-1,TRBV9,-,TRBD2,CASSVVSGRASEQFF,TGTGCCAGCAGCGTAGTTAGCGGGAGGGCCAGTGAGCAGTTCTTC
TRBJ2-7,TRBV20-1,many,-,CSAMEAPGQYF,TGCAGTGCTATGGAGGCCCCAGGGCAGTACTTC
TRBJ2-5,TRBV6-2/TRBV6-3,-,TRBD2,CASSDWGGVETQYF,TGTGCCAGCAGTGACTGGGGGGGGGTCGAGACCCAGTACTTC
TRBJ2-5,TRBV6-6,-,TRBD2,CASSYSSSSGSEETQYF,TGTGCCAGCAGTTACTCGAGCTCTAGCGGGAGCGAAGAGACCCAGTACTTC
TRBJ2-3,TRBV6-1,many,TRBD1,CASTETGSTDTQYF,TGTGCCAGCACCGAGACAGGGAGCACAGATACGCAGTATTTT
TRBJ2-7,TRBV20-1,few,-,CSARSQDAAYEQYF,TGCAGTGCTAGATCCCAGGACGCTGCCTACGAGCAGTACTTC
TRBJ2-3,TRBV20-1,few,TRBD2,CSATTLTSGSTDTQYF,TGCAGTGCTACGACCCTGACTAGCGGGAGTACAGATACGCAGTATTTT
TRBJ2-7,TRBV27,-,-,CASSLAVTAYEQYF,TGTGCCAGCAGTTTAGCGGTGACAGCCTACGAGCAGTACTTC
TRBJ1-1,TRBV11-2,many,-,CASSFETEAFF,TGTGCCAGCAGCTTTGAAACTGAAGCTTTCTTT
TRBJ2-3,TRBV6-1,many,TRBD2,CASSPGTSGSVGGDTQYF,TGTGCCAGCAGTCCCGGGACTAGCGGGAGTGTGGGCGGAGATACGCAGTATTTT
TRBJ2-1,TRBV11-3,many,-,CASSLAGFEGPYNEQFF,TGTGCCAGCAGCTTAGCCGGTTTTGAGGGACCCTACAATGAGCAGTTCTTC
TRBJ2-6,TRBV12-3/TRBV12-4,-,-,CASSLMRRRSGANVLTF,TGTGCCAGCAGTTTAATGAGACGTCGCTCTGGGGCCAACGTCCTGACTTTC
TRBJ2-3,TRBV20-1,few,TRBD2,CSASRTSGPTDTQYF,TGCAGTGCTTCCCGGACTAGCGGACCCACAGATACGCAGTATTTT
TRBJ1-6,TRBV12-3/TRBV12-4,-,-,CASSLQRINSPLHF,TGTGCCAGCAGTTTGCAGAGAATCAATTCACCCCTCCACTTT
TRBJ2-7,TRBV7-9,-,TRBD1,CASSSPGQGIEQYF,TGTGCCAGCAGTTCGCCGGGACAGGGGATCGAGCAGTACTTC
TRBJ2-6,TRBV15,-,-,CATSRDSGSGANVLTF,TGTGCCACCAGCAGAGATTCAGGGTCTGGGGCCAACGTCCTGACTTTC
TRBJ2-1,TRBV27,-,TRBD1,CASSFGQVGEQFF,TGTGCCAGCAGTTTCGGACAGGTCGGTGAGCAGTTCTTC
TRBJ2-7,TRBV7-6,-,-,CASSEGGQSEQYF,TGTGCCAGCTCGGAAGGGGGGCAGAGCGAGCAGTACTTC
TRBJ2-3,TRBV5-1,-,TRBD1,CASSSHSRTGNTDTQYF,TGCGCCAGCAGCTCGCATAGTCGGACAGGGAACACAGATACGCAGTATTTT
TRBJ2-1,TRBV7-8,many,-,CASSFSATPEFF,TGTGCCAGCAGCTTCTCCGCGACTCCAGAGTTCTTC
TRBJ1-1,TRBV2,many,-,CAHRTAEAFF,TGTGCCCATCGGACAGCTGAAGCTTTCTTT
TRBJ2-5,TRBV13,many,-,CASSAPGETQYF,TGTGCCAGCAGCGCCCCCGGGGAGACCCAGTACTTC
TRBJ2-7,TRBV28,many,-,CASSYGGRLGEQYF,TGTGCCAGCAGTTACGGGGGGCGCCTTGGCGAGCAGTACTTC
TRBJ2-3,TRBV7-9,many,-,CASSLLYGLNTDTQYF,TGTGCCAGCAGCTTATTGTATGGACTAAACACAGATACGCAGTATTTT
TRBJ2-7,TRBV28,many,TRBD2,CATKGGGLGEQYF,TGTGCTACCAAAGGCGGGGGGCTGGGCGAGCAGTACTTC
TRBJ1-6,TRBV15,few,-,CATRHLQGAGSPLHF,TGTGCCACCAGGCACCTACAGGGCGCGGGTTCACCCCTCCACTTT
TRBJ2-2,TRBV7-2,few,TRBD1,CASSPDRVGELFF,TGTGCCAGCAGTCCAGACAGGGTGGGGGAGCTGTTTTTT
TRBJ2-3,TRBV6-1,-,TRBD1,CASRPTGGTDTQYF,TGTGCCAGCAGACCGACAGGGGGGACAGATACGCAGTATTTT
TRBJ2-3,TRBV27,-,TRBD2,CASSSLAGSPPPDTQYF,TGTGCCAGCAGTTCCTTAGCGGGATCCCCCCCCCCTGATACGCAGTATTTT
TRBJ1-4,TRBV2,-,-,CASSRAGDEKLFF,TGTGCCAGCAGTCGGGCAGGGGACGAAAAACTGTTTTTT
TRBJ2-3,TRBV2,many,-,CASSVDRSTDTQYF,TGTGCCAGCAGTGTTGACAGAAGCACAGATACGCAGTATTTT
TRBJ2-1,TRBV20-1,many,-,CSARSDDRLLNEQFF,TGCAGTGCTAGGTCCGACGACAGGCTACTCAATGAGCAGTTCTTC
TRBJ2-2,TRBV10-3,-,TRBD1,CAIRPGTGKKSGELFF,TGTGCCATCAGGCCCGGGACAGGGAAAAAGAGCGGGGAGCTGTTTTTT
TRBJ2-3,TRBV19,-,-,CASSTPTRNTDTQYF,TGTGCCAGTAGTACCCCGACTAGAAACACAGATACGCAGTATTTT
TRBJ2-7,TRBV6-2/TRBV6-3,many,-,CASSYKIGGEQYF,TGTGCCAGCAGTTACAAGATCGGCGGCGAGCAGTACTTC
TRBJ2-3,TRBV6-1,few,-,CASSQGGRGRADTQYF,TGTGCCAGCAGTCAGGGGGGGAGGGGGAGGGCAGATACGCAGTATTTT
TRBJ1-1,TRBV5-1,-,-,CASSLGQRSPEAFF,TGCGCCAGCAGCTTGGGACAGAGGAGCCCTGAAGCTTTCTTT
TRBJ2-3,TRBV7-3,few,TRBD1,CASSVRAGGPSTDTQYF,TGTGCCAGCAGCGTAAGAGCAGGGGGACCTAGCACAGATACGCAGTATTTT